This TCR beta chain comes out of a study of blood T cell repertoires in COVID-19. As for the study in general: The United States, Italy and Spain provided the acute and convalescent COVID-19 samples. Nucleic acid was either cDNA or gDNA, and it came from T cells, B-cell-depleted T cells, or PBMCs.

Germline loops: CDR1 SNHLY, CDR2 FYNNEI. The V gene lost 6 bases and the J gene lost 0 bases, with 11 bases spanning the gap. There are 14 residues in the CDR3. Assay: immunoSEQ multiplex PCR; the TCRdb copy retains only in-frame clones and omits some. The sample has some 220,000 clones; 84% are singletons. This TCR was recovered from a man aged 45-65 years with acute or convalescent COVID-19. Specimen: peripheral blood. The chain employs TRBV2 and TRBJ1-2, with D maybe TRBD1 (6 bases). The chain's CDR3 is CASRGTPSNYGYTF. CDR3 nucleotides: TGTGCCAGCAGAGGGACACCCTCTAACTATGGCTACACCTTC. Looking up the rest from reference TRBV2 and TRBJ1-2 gives the full variable domain: EPEVTQTPSHQVTQMGQEVILRCVPISNHLYFYWYRQILGQKVEFLVSFYNNEISEKSEIFDDQFSVERPDGSNFTLKIRSTKLEDSAMYFCASRGTPSNYGYTFGSGTRLTVV.